These T cell receptor beta chains were read from a single sample in a study of CD8+ T cells in alopecia areata. TCRdb's table, derived via immunoSEQ multiplex PCR, lists solely in-frame clones and lacks some. The data contain around 130,000 clones, roughly 58% of them singletons. The sequencing used CD4+ T cells sorted from blood, collected at week 0. The receptors were gathered from a human donor with alopecia areata. CDR3s leave out the opening cysteine and the closing phenylalanine or tryptophan.

V gene	J gene	CDR3 protein
TRBV9	TRBJ1-1	ASSVAGGMNTEAF
TRBV28	TRBJ2-7	ASSSHGTGTYEQY
TRBV7-9	TRBJ1-6	ASSFDFPPLH
TRBV9	TRBJ1-3	ASSVTSGNTIY
TRBV6-5	TRBJ2-7	ASSASPGLAYEQY
TRBV5-1	TRBJ1-3	ASSPGSGNTIY
TRBV28	TRBJ1-5	ASRGNNQPQH
TRBV4-2	TRBJ2-3	ASSQDSRNAVAQY
TRBV7-9	TRBJ1-3	ASGLGLRGSGNTIY
TRBV29-1	TRBJ2-3	SVQGRGTGTQY
TRBV5-4	TRBJ2-7	ASSLSGPSDYEQY
TRBV5-1	TRBJ2-2	ASSLAVAGVTGELF
TRBV23-1	TRBJ2-7	ASSQPRRAPYEQY
TRBV5-1	TRBJ1-1	ASTPAAGSTEAF
TRBV7-2	TRBJ2-5	ASTEPSRQETQY
TRBV11-2	TRBJ2-3	ASMTGLARDTQY
TRBV5-6	TRBJ2-7	ASSFFQLEAGEQY
TRBV7-2	TRBJ2-7	ASSLSRDRGHEQY
TRBV7-3	TRBJ1-2	ASSSSRGDGYT
TRBV10-3	TRBJ1-6	AISGFGGNNSPLH
TRBV7-9	TRBJ2-7	ASSPNRDSEVEQY
TRBV7-9	TRBJ2-7	ASSPEGRRYEQY
TRBV4-1	TRBJ1-4	ASSQDPSTPFKELF
TRBV9	TRBJ2-1	ASSVGVGDAYSYNEQF
TRBV10-3	TRBJ1-2	AISGPGFEYGYT
TRBV4-3	TRBJ2-7	ASSQDQGRRYEQY
TRBV6-6	TRBJ2-3	ASGLQGATQY
TRBV10-3	TRBJ2-7	AIGLAGGHYEQY
TRBV4-1	TRBJ2-3	ASSETSGGADTQY
TRBV4-3	TRBJ2-3	ASSQDQGITDTQY
TRBV10-3	TRBJ2-7	AITSRDYSYEQY
TRBV9	TRBJ1-1	ASSVRGMNTEAF
TRBV4-2	TRBJ2-3	ASSQDLSRGMGTDTQY
TRBV2	TRBJ2-2	ASAGDAGELF
TRBV6-5	TRBJ2-7	ASSPGTASPSEQY
TRBV27	TRBJ1-1	ASSLRGYENTEAF
TRBV2	TRBJ1-2	ASTDLQGGNYGYT
TRBV5-4	TRBJ2-7	ASSPILAGEQY
TRBV5-6	TRBJ2-7	ASSLMGTSYEQY
TRBV7-8	TRBJ2-3	ASSPAAGGSTDTQY
TRBV19	TRBJ1-6	ASSRSSYNSPLH
TRBV29-1	TRBJ2-1	SVEKRSYNEQF
TRBV11-2	TRBJ1-3	ASSSGTGNTIY
TRBV6-6	TRBJ2-5	ASSFTRKTQY
TRBV5-6	TRBJ1-6	ASSLDQDSPLH
TRBV6-5	TRBJ2-1	ASSGQGSEQF
TRBV7-9	TRBJ2-1	ASSLEQGWNEQF
TRBV18	TRBJ2-5	ASSPGQGETQY